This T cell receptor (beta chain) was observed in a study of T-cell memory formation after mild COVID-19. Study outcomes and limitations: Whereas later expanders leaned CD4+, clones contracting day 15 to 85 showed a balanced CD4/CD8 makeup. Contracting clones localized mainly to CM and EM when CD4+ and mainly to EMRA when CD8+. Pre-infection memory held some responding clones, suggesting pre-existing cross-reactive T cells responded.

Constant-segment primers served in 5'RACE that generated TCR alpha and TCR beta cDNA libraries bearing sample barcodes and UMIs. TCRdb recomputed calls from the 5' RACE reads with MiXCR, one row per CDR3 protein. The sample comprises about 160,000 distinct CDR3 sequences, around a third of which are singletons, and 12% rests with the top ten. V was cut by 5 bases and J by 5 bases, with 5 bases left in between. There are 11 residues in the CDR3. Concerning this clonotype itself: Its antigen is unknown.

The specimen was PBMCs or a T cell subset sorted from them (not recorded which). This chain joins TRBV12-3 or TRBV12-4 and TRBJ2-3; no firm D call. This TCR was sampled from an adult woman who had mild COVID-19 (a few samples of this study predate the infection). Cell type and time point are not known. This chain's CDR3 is CASSLIDTQYF. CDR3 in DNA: TGTGCCAGCAGTCTCATAGATACGCAGTATTTT.